This is a list of T cell receptor beta chains from one sample in a study of CD8 T cells in ankylosing spondylitis. One entry per CDR3 protein results from TCRdb running MiXCR on the 5' RACE reads. Here the sample spans under 950,000 distinct CDR3 sequences, roughly 19% being singletons. The sample was blood, either unsorted or a sorted T cell fraction (not recorded which). The receptor set was obtained from a male donor with ankylosing spondylitis. CDR3s include the opening cysteine and the closing phenylalanine or tryptophan. The order of the fields is D gene, J gene, clone size, V gene, CDR3 DNA, CDR3 protein. A D gene is named only where the DNA matches it firmly. Clone size appears in some rows only: once, few, many, or a class for an expanded clone.

>TRBD2|TRBJ2-3|-|TRBV28
TGTGCCAGCAGTACGCCCTCTAGCGGGGGTCCAGATACGCAGTATTTT
CASSTPSSGGPDTQYF
>-|TRBJ2-4|-|TRBV20-1
TGCAGTGCCTCAAGCGGGGCCAAAAACATTCAGTACTTC
CSASSGAKNIQYF
>-|TRBJ1-1|-|TRBV29-1
TGCAGCGTTGAAGATCGGGGGGATTTCAACACTGAAGCTTTCTTT
CSVEDRGDFNTEAFF
>-|TRBJ1-1|-|TRBV30
TGTGCCTGGAGTGTAATCCGGTTGGGCGAGGAAGCTTTCTTT
CAWSVIRLGEEAFF
>TRBD1|TRBJ2-5|-|TRBV29-1
TGCAGCGCTGAGACAGGGGGAGAGACCCAGTACTTC
CSAETGGETQYF
>-|TRBJ2-1|-|TRBV4-3
TGCGCCAGCAGCCAAGAAGGACGGAATGAGCAGTTCTTC
CASSQEGRNEQFF
>TRBD2|TRBJ2-3|-|TRBV6-5
TGTGCCAGCAGTTACTCGATCCGGCGGGGGATTTCCACAGATACGCAGTATTTT
CASSYSIRRGISTDTQYF
>TRBD2|TRBJ2-1|-|TRBV29-1
TGCAGCGTGAAACTAGCGGATGAGCAGTTCTTC
CSVKLADEQFF
>TRBD2|TRBJ2-7|-|TRBV15
TGTGCCACCAGCAGATCTAGCGGGGGTTACGAGCAGTACTTC
CATSRSSGGYEQYF
>-|TRBJ1-1|-|TRBV6-5
TGTGCCAGCAGTTACTCGCCGGGAGGCCCTGAAGCTTTCTTT
CASSYSPGGPEAFF
>-|TRBJ1-4|few|TRBV20-1
TGCAGTGCTAGAGATCAAAAAGGATCTGAAAAACTGTTTTTT
CSARDQKGSEKLFF
>TRBD2|TRBJ2-7|few|TRBV2
TGTGCCAGCAGCCCTTTGTGGGCTAGCGGGGGCTACGAGCAGTACTTC
CASSPLWASGGYEQYF
>-|TRBJ1-1|few|TRBV12-3/TRBV12-4
TGTGCCAGCAGTTTAATGCAGATGAACACTGAAGCTTTCTTT
CASSLMQMNTEAFF
>-|TRBJ2-7|few|TRBV4-2
TGTGCCAGCAGCCGACTAGGAAGCTCCTACGAGCAGTACTTC
CASSRLGSSYEQYF
>-|TRBJ1-1|-|TRBV29-1
TGCAGCGCCGGTCAGACAATGAACACTGAAGCTTTCTTT
CSAGQTMNTEAFF
>TRBD2|TRBJ2-7|few|TRBV29-1
TGCAGCGTTGAAGAAGCCCTAGCGGGAGTACCCTACGAGCAGTACTTC
CSVEEALAGVPYEQYF
>TRBD2|TRBJ2-7|many|TRBV12-3/TRBV12-4
TGTGCCAGCAGTCCAGCGGGGGGGCCGTACGAGCAGTACTTC
CASSPAGGPYEQYF
>-|TRBJ2-1|few|TRBV6-4
TGTGCCAGCAGTGAAACCCCGGGACAAGACAATGAGCAGTTCTTC
CASSETPGQDNEQFF
>-|TRBJ2-7|-|TRBV5-1
TGCGCCAGCAGCTCCGCGGGACCTACCTACGAGCAGTACTTC
CASSSAGPTYEQYF
>-|TRBJ2-6|many|TRBV12-3/TRBV12-4
TGTGCCAGCAGTTTAAGGGGCTCTGGGGCCAACGTCCTGACTTTC
CASSLRGSGANVLTF
>TRBD2|TRBJ2-7|-|TRBV6-2/TRBV6-3
TGTGCCAGCAGCCCCGCGGTAGCGGGAAAGTACGAGCAGTACTTC
CASSPAVAGKYEQYF
>-|TRBJ2-1|many|TRBV20-1
TGCAGTGCTAATCCTCGGGACTCTTTAAATGAGCAGTTCTTC
CSANPRDSLNEQFF
>-|TRBJ2-2|few|TRBV5-5
TGTGCCAGCAGCTTGCGGGGGTCTCCGAACACCGGGGAGCTGTTTTTT
CASSLRGSPNTGELFF